This T cell receptor (beta chain) derives from a study of blood T cell repertoires in COVID-19. V trimming: 4 bases; J trimming: 1 base; junction bases outside the gene matches: 10. The CDR3 is made up of 18 amino acids. Per the germline V gene, CDR1 is SQVTM and CDR2 is ANQGSEA. This table comes from immunoSEQ multiplex PCR, and its TCRdb copy is limited to in-frame clones, with some not included. The data show about 290,000 clones, roughly nine tenths seen once. The sequenced sample consisted of peripheral blood. The sequence was obtained from a woman aged 40 to 55 who had recovered from COVID-19. The gene calls are TRBV29-1 and TRBJ2-2; 12 nucleotides line up with TRBD2. The CDR3 bases are TGCAGCGTTGCGGGACTAGCGGGCCAAGTGATGAACACCGGGGAGCTGTTTTTT. Translated, it gives CSVAGLAGQVMNTGELFF.